One sample yielded the 9 T cell receptor beta chains listed below, sequenced in a study of T cell repertoires in cytomegalovirus infection. TCRdb itself ran the reads through MiXCR, one entry per CDR3 protein. The repertoire holds around 450,000 distinct CDR3 sequences, with roughly 31% as singletons. Sequenced sample: PBMCs. The receptors were sampled from a human donor in good health (CMV status not recorded). Some clones in this sample may be carry-over from other donors' samples.

This sequence joins TRBV6-1 and TRBJ2-5; TRBD1 aligns across 7 bases. This CDR3 has 16 amino acids. Looked up from germline, CDR1 is MNHNS and CDR2 is SASEGT. Germline trimming cut 5 bases from V and 4 bases from J; bases unmatched to any gene: 13. The CDR3 region has the DNA TGTGCCAGCAGTTACACACAAGGGACAGTCGGAGAGACCCAGTACTTC. It is translated as CASSYTQGTVGETQYF.

This chain links TRBV28 with TRBJ1-5; D gene uncertain. V was clipped by 2 bases and J by 4 bases, with 9 bases between them. Looked up from germline, CDR1 is MDHEN and CDR2 is SYDVKM. The CDR3 spans 14 residues. This chain's CDR3 is CASSLRQLNQPQHF. CDR3 sequence (DNA): TGTGCCAGCAGTTTAAGGCAGCTAAATCAGCCCCAGCATTTT.

The genes are TRBV5-4 and TRBJ1-2; unclear D gene. The germline V gene encodes CDR1 SGHNT and CDR2 YYREEE (reference sequence). V lost 1 base, J lost 6 bases, and 13 bases lay in between. This CDR3 has 14 residues. This chain's CDR3 is CASSLQTNKDGYTF. The CDR3 DNA reads as TGTGCCAGCAGCTTGCAGACAAATAAGGATGGCTACACCTTC. The whole variable domain, filled in from reference TRBV5-4 and TRBJ1-2, reads ETGVTQSPTHLIKTRGQQVTLRCSSQSGHNTVSWYQQALGQGPQFIFQYYREEENGRGNFPPRFSGLQFPNYSSELNVNALELDDSALYLCASSLQTNKDGYTFGSGTRLTVV.

J is TRBJ2-7 and V is TRBV27; unclear D gene. This CDR3 contains 15 residues. CDR1 MNHEY and CDR2 SMNVEV come from the germline V gene (reference sequence). Trimming removed 4 bases from V and 2 bases from J, with 15 bases in between. This CDR3 reads CASSSMTPNPYEQYF. The CDR3 DNA sequence: TGTGCCAGCAGTTCGATGACACCTAACCCCTACGAGCAGTACTTC.

This clonotype was recorded a few times. V gene TRBV29-1 combines with J gene TRBJ1-3; D call uncertain. Per germline, CDR1 SQVTM and CDR2 ANQGSEA. This CDR3 is 14 amino acids long. Trimming pared 1 base from V and 0 bases from J, leaving 7 bases between. For the CDR3, the DNA is TGCAGCGTTGAAGTCGGGAGCTCTGGAAACACCATATATTTT. Encoded protein: CSVEVGSSGNTIYF.

Regarding this clonotype: This may stem from a read error, because a much larger clone lies one nucleotide away. This rearrangement joins TRBV7-2 to TRBJ1-2; D possibly corresponds to TRBD1 (5 bases). Germline CDR1 reads SGHTA; CDR2 reads FQGNSA. This CDR3 has 13 amino acids. DNA for the CDR3: TGTGCCAGCCGCTTAGCGACAGCCTATGGCTACACCTTC. It specifies CASRLATAYGYTF.

The sample holds a few counts of this clonotype. This chain joins TRBV6-6 and TRBJ2-3; TRBD2 matches at 7 bases. Germline assignment: CDR1 MNHNY and CDR2 SVGAGI (reference sequence). V lost 2 bases to trimming and J lost 3 bases; unmatched junction nucleotides: 8. This CDR3 is 16 amino acids long. CDR3 nucleotide sequence: TGTGCCAGCAGTTACCCCGGACTAGGGCAGACAGATACGCAGTATTTT. Residues: CASSYPGLGQTDTQYF.

This clonotype was seen a few times. V and J are TRBV4-1 and TRBJ2-1; no reliable D call. V was clipped by 0 bases and J by 5 bases, with 11 bases between them. This CDR3 region has 15 residues. Germline loops: CDR1 MGHRA, CDR2 YSYEKL. The chain's CDR3 is CASSQDGGSNNEQFF. CDR3 nucleotide sequence: TGCGCCAGCAGCCAAGATGGTGGCAGCAACAATGAGCAGTTCTTC.

J is TRBJ2-4 and V is TRBV12-3 or TRBV12-4; TRBD2 matches at 13 bases. The CDR3 totals 15 residues. Unmatched junction bases numbered 4, after V lost 5 bases and J lost 6 bases. The CDR3 sequence is CASSLTSGGSNIQYF. DNA for the CDR3: TGTGCCAGCAGTCTGACTAGCGGGGGGTCAAACATTCAGTACTTC.